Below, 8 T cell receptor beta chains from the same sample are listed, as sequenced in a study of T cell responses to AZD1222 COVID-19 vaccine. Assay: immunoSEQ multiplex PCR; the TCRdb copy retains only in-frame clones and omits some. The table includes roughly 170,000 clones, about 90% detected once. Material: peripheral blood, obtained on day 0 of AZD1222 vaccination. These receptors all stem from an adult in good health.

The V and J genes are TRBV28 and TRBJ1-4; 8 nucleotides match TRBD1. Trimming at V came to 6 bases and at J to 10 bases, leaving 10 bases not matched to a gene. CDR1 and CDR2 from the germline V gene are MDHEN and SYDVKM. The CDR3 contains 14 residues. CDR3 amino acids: CASSTPGTGGKLFF. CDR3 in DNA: TGTGCCAGCAGCACCCCCGGGACAGGCGGAAAACTGTTTTTT.

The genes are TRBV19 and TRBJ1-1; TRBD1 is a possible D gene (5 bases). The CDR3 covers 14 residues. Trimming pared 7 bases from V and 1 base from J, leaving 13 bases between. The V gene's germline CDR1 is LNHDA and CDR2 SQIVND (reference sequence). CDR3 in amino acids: CASKSQGWNTEAFF. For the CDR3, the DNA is TGTGCCAGTAAATCCCAGGGCTGGAACACTGAAGCTTTCTTT.

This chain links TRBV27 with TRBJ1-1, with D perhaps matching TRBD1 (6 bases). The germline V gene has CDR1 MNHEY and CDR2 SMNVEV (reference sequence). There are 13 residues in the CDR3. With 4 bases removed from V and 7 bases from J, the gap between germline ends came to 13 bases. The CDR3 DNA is TGTGCCAGCAGTTCCCCCTACAGGGTTGAAGCTTTCTTT. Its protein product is CASSSPYRVEAFF.

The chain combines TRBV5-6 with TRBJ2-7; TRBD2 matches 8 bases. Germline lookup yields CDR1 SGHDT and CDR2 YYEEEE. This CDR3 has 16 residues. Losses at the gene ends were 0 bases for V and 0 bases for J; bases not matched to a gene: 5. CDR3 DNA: TGTGCCAGCAGCTTGGTGGGTAGCGGGGTCTCCTACGAGCAGTACTTC. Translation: CASSLVGSGVSYEQYF.

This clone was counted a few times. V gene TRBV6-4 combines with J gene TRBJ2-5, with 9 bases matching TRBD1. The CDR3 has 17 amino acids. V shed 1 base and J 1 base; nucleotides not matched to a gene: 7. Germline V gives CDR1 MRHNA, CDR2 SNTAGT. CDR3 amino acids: CASSDWVGTGFQETQYF. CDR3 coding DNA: TGTGCCAGCAGTGACTGGGTAGGGACAGGGTTCCAAGAGACCCAGTACTTC.

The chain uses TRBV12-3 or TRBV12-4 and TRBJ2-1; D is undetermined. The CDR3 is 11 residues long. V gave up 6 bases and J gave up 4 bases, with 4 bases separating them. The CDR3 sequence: CASSDYNEQFF. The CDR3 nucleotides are TGTGCCAGCAGCGATTACAATGAGCAGTTCTTC.

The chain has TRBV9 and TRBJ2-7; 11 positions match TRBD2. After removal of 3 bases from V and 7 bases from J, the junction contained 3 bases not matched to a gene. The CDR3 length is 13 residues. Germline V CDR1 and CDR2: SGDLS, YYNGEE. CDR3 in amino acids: CASSGRLAGEQYF. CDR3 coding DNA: TGTGCCAGCAGCGGGCGACTAGCGGGGGAGCAGTACTTC. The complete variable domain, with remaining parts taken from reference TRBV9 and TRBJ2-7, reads DSGVTQTPKHLITATGQRVTLRCSPRSGDLSVYWYQQSLDQGLQFLIQYYNGEERAKGNILERFSAQQFPDLHSELNLSSLELGDSALYFCASSGRLAGEQYFGPGTRLTVT.

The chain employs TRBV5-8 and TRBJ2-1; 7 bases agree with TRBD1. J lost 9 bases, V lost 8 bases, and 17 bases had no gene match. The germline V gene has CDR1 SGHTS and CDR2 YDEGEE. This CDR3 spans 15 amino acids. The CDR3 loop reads CASNEGGFSPAEQFF. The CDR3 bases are TGTGCCAGTAACGAAGGGGGCTTTTCGCCCGCTGAGCAGTTCTTC. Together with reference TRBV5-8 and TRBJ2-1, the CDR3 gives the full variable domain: EAGVTQSPTHLIKTRGQQATLRCSPISGHTSVYWYQQALGLGLQFLLWYDEGEERNRGNFPPRFSGRQFPNYSSELNVNALELEDSALYLCASNEGGFSPAEQFFGPGTRLTVL.